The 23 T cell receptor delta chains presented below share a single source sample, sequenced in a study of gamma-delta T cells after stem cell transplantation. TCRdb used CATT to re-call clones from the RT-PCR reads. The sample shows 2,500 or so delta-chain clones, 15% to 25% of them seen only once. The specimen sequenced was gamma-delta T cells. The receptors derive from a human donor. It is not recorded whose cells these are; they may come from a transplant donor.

DNA for the CDR3: TGTGCTCTTGGGGGATCACCCCTTAAGGGCCCCCGTACTAGGTACTGGGGGATACGCGACCACACCGATAAACTCATCTTT. Translating gives CALGGSPLKGPRTRYWGIRDHTDKLIF. This sequence joins TRDV1 and TRDJ1, with TRDD3 matching 13 bases. CDR1 TSWWSYY and CDR2 QGS come from the germline V gene. The CDR3 runs to 27 residues. J lost 0 bases, V lost 4 bases, and 35 bases had no gene match.

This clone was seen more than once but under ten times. CDR3 sequence: CALGREPPRWIPWGTDKLIF. The CDR3 DNA follows: TGTGCTCTTGGGCGGGAGCCCCCCCGTTGGATACCATGGGGCACCGATAAACTCATCTTT. The rearrangement uses TRDV1 and TRDJ1; TRDD3 might be the D (6 bases). Germline CDR1 is TSWWSYY and CDR2 is QGS. Trimming took 5 bases from V and 1 from J, leaving 29 bases between them. CDR3 length: 20 amino acids.

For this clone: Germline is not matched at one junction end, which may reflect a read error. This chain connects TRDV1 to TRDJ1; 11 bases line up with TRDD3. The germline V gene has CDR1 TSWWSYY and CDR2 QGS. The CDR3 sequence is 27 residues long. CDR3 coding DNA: TGTGCTCTTGGGGAACTTTGGTCCCTCCCCTTAACCGACCTTCTCTGGGGGATACCAGGGTACACCGATAACCTCATCTTT. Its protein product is CALGELWSLPLTDLLWGIPGYTDNLIF.

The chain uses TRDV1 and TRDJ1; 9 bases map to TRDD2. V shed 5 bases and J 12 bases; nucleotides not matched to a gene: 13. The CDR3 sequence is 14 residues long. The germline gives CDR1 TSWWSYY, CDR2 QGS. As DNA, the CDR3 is TGTGCTCTTGGGAGCGGCCTTCCTACGGGGGAGTTCATCTTT. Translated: CALGSGLPTGEFIF.

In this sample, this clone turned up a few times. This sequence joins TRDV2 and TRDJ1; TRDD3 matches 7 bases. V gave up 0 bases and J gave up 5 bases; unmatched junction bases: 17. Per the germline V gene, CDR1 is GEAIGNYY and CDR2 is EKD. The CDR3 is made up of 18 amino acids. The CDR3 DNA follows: TGTGCCTGTGACACCCCAGTTGTACTGGGGACACGGAGGGATAAACTCATCTTT. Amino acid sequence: CACDTPVVLGTRRDKLIF.

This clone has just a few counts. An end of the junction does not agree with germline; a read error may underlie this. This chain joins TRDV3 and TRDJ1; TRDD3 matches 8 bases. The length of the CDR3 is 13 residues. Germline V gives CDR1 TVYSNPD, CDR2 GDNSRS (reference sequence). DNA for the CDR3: TGTGCCTTATTAACACTGGGGGCTGTTAAACTCATTTTT. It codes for CALLTLGAVKLIF. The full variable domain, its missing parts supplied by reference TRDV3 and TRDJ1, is CDKVTQSSPDQTVASGSEVVLLCTYDTVYSNPDLFWYRIRPDYSFQFVFYGDNSRSEGADFTQGRFSVKHILTQKAFHLVISPVRTEDSATYYCALLTLGAVKLIFGKGTRVTVEP.

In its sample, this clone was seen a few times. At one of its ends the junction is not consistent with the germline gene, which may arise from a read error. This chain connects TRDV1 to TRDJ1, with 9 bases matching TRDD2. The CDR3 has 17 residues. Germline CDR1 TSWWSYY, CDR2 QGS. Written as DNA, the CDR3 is TGTGCTCCTGGGGACGCCTTCCTACGTAGGTGGGGGAATAAACTCATCTTT. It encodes CAPGDAFLRRWGNKLIF.

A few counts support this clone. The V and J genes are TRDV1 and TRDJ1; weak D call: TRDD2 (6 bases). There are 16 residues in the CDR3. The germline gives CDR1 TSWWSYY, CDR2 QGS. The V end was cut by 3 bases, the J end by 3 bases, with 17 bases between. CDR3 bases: TGTGCTCTTGGGGATCTTCGCCTTCCCCCGGCCGATAAACTCATCTTT. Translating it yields CALGDLRLPPADKLIF.

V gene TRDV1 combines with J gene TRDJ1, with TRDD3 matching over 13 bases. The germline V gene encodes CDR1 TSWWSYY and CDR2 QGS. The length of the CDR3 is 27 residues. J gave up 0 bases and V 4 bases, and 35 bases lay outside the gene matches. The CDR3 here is CALGVPRLPTSLLTGLLGDTYTDKLIF. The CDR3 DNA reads TGTGCTCTTGGGGTCCCACGCCTTCCTACGTCCCTCCTTACTGGGTTACTGGGGGATACGTACACCGATAAACTCATCTTT.

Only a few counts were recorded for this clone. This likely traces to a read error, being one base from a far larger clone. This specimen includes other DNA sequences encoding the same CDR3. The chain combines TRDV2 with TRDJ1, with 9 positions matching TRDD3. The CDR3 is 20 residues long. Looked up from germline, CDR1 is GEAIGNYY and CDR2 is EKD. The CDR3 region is CACDIPTFTGGNLYTDKLIF. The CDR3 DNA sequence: TGTGCCTGCGACATTCCTACGTTTACTGGGGGAAACTTGTACACCGATAAACTCATCTTT.

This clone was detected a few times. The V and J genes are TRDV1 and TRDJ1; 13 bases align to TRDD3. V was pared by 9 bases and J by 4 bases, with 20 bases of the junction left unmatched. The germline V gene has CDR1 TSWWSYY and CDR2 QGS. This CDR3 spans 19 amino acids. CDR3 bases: TGTGCTCTCAAAAACTCCAGGGTCTACTGGGGGATACGGAACGATAAACTCATCTTT. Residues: CALKNSRVYWGIRNDKLIF.

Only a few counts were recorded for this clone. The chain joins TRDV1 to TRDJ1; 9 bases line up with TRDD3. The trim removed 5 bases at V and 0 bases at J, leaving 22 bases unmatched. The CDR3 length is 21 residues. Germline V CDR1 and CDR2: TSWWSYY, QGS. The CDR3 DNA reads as TGTGCTCTTGGGCCCCCTACCGTGGTATACTGGGGGACGATGTACACCGATAAACTCATCTTT. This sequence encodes CALGPPTVVYWGTMYTDKLIF.

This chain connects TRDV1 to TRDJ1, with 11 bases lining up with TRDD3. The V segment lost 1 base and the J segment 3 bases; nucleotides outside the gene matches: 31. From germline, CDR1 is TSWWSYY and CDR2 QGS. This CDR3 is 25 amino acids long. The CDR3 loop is CALGEPAKWAFLPSFLGDTADKLIF. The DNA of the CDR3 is TGTGCTCTTGGGGAACCGGCCAAATGGGCCTTCCTACCCAGTTTCCTGGGGGATACTGCCGATAAACTCATCTTT.

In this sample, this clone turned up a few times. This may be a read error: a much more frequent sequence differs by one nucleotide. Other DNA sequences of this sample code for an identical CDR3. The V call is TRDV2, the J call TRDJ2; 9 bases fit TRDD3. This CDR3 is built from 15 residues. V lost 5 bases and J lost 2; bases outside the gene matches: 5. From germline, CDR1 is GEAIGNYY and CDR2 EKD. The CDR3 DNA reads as TGTGCCTGTGTGAAGGGGATACGCTTGACAGCACAACTCTTCTTT. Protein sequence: CACVKGIRLTAQLFF.

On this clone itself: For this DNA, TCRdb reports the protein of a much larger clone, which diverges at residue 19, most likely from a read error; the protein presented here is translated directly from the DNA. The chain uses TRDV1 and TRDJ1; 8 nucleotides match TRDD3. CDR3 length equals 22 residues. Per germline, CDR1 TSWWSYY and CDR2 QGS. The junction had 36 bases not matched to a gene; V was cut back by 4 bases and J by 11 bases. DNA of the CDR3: TGTGCTCTTGGGGTCGCCCCTTCACTAGTACTGGGGGCCCAGGGCCGCTCGCCCAGCCTCATCTTT. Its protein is CALGVAPSLVLGAQGRSPSLIF.

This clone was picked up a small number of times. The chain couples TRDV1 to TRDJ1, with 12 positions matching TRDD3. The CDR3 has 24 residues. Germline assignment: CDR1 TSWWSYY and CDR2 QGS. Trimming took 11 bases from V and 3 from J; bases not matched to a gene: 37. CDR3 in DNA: TGTGCTTTGTTAGGGACTTCCGGTTCTCCGTTCTCGTACTGGGGGATACTCGAGTCCGATAAACTCATCTTT. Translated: CALLGTSGSPFSYWGILESDKLIF.

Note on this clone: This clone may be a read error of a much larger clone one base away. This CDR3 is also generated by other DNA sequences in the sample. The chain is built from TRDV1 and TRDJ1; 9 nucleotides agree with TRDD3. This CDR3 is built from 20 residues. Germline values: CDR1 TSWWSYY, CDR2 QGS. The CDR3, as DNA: TGTGCCCTTGGGGAACCCGAAAAGCTCCTACCTGGGGGATACACCGATAAACTCATCTTT. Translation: CALGEPEKLLPGGYTDKLIF.

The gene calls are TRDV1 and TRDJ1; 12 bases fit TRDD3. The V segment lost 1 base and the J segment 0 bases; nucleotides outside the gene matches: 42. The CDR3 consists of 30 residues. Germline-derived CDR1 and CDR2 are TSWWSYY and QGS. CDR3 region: CALGEPPLGASSYWGILPSGRAPYTDKLIF. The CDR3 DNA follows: TGTGCTCTTGGGGAACCCCCGCTTGGGGCTTCTTCGTACTGGGGGATACTCCCAAGCGGCCGGGCTCCGTACACCGATAAACTCATCTTT.

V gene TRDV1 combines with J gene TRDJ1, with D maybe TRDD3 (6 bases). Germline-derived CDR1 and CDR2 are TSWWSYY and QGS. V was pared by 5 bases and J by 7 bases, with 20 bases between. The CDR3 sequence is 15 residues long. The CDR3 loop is CALGIETGGRFKLIF. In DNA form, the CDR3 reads TGTGCTCTTGGGATCGAGACCGGGGGACGTTTTAAACTCATCTTT.

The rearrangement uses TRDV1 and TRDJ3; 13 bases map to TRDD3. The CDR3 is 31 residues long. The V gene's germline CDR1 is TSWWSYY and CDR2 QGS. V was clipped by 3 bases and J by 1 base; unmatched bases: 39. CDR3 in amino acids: CALGENPRRHFLGLILGDTLGISWDTRQMFF. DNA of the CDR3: TGTGCTCTTGGGGAGAACCCCCGGCGCCATTTCCTCGGCCTAATACTGGGGGATACGCTTGGCATTTCCTGGGACACCCGACAGATGTTTTTC.

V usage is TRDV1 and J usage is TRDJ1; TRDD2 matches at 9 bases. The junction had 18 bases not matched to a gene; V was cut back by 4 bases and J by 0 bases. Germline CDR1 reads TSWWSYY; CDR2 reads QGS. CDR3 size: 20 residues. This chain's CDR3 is CALGGRLPTFLGTYTDKLIF. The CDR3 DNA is TGTGCTCTTGGGGGGCGCCTTCCTACCTTCCTGGGGACGTACACCGATAAACTCATCTTT.

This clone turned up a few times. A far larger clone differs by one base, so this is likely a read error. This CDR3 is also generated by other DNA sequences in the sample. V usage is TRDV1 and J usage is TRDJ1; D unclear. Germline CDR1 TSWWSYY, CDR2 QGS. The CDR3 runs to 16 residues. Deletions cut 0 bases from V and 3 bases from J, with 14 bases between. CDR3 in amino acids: CALGELSSIGPDKLIF. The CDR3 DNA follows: TGTGCTCTTGGGGAACTATCCTCGATAGGACCCGATAAACTCATCTTT.

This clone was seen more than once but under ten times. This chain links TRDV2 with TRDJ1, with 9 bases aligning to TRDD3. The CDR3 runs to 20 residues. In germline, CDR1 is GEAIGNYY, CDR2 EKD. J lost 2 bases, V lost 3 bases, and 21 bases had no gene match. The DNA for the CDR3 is TGTGCCTGTGACTCCGTTCGTAACCGGGACTGGGGGAAAGGGACCGATAAACTCATCTTT. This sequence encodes CACDSVRNRDWGKGTDKLIF.